This T cell receptor (beta chain) was recovered during a study of Ad26.COV2.S vaccination and SARS-CoV-2 variants. Study-wide background: Donor was one of the participants in the Ad26.COV2.S arm of the COV1001 trial.

The treatment here: around 19 received Ad26.COV2.S at low or high dose, single or two shots; 5 received placebo; per-sample allocation not given. Day 63 after the first injection of vaccine or placebo was the sampling time. Expression of Wuhan-strain SARS-CoV-2 spike came from the Ad26 vector that formed the vaccine. Study observations and caveats: Placebo recipients showed lower spike-specific TCR breadth than vaccinees.

Some clones are missing from TCRdb's copy, which holds only in-frame ones; the method was immunoSEQ multiplex PCR. The data contain around 300,000 clones, almost 90% of them singletons. The CDR3 totals 13 residues. Trimming took off 3 bases at V and 9 bases at J, with 15 bases between the two ends. Germline V gene data show CDR1 as SGDLS and CDR2 as YYNGEE. Regarding this clone: What it binds is not known.

J is TRBJ1-1 and V is TRBV9, with D unclear. Sequencing was performed on peripheral blood, taken in a trial of Ad26.COV2.S vaccine versus placebo. The sequence derives from a person aged 18-65 years who received the Ad26.COV2.S COVID-19 vaccine or a placebo. The CDR3 sequence is CASSDPSGKQAFF. The CDR3 nucleotides read TGTGCCAGCAGCGATCCAAGTGGGAAGCAAGCTTTCTTT. The variable domain in full, completed from reference TRBV9 and TRBJ1-1, reads DSGVTQTPKHLITATGQRVTLRCSPRSGDLSVYWYQQSLDQGLQFLIQYYNGEERAKGNILERFSAQQFPDLHSELNLSSLELGDSALYFCASSDPSGKQAFFGQGTRLTVV.